The clone carrying this T cell receptor (beta chain) was observed a few times. Its antigen is unidentified. The sample comes from a study of response to subunit inactivated influenza vaccine. Study results and caveats: The authors put forward the suggestion that each seasonal influenza vaccination may bring in only a limited number of new T cells.

MiXCR was run by TCRdb on the RT-PCR reads, yielding one entry per CDR3 protein. This table has around 200,000 distinct CDR3 sequences, approximately 9.2% appearing once. The clonotype comes from a man between 45 and 60 years old who received an inactivated influenza vaccine. Sequenced here: non-naive T cells sorted from PBMCs, sampled on the day of vaccination.

The CDR3 DNA reads TGCGCCAGCAGCTGGGTAGCGGGCCCTCAAGAGACCCAGTACTTC. Translated, it gives CASSWVAGPQETQYF. The chain carries TRBV5-1 and TRBJ2-5; 7 nucleotides line up with TRBD2. V trimming: 3 bases; J trimming: 2 bases; junction bases outside the gene matches: 7. Germline lookup yields CDR1 SGHRS and CDR2 YFSETQ. This CDR3 comprises 15 residues.